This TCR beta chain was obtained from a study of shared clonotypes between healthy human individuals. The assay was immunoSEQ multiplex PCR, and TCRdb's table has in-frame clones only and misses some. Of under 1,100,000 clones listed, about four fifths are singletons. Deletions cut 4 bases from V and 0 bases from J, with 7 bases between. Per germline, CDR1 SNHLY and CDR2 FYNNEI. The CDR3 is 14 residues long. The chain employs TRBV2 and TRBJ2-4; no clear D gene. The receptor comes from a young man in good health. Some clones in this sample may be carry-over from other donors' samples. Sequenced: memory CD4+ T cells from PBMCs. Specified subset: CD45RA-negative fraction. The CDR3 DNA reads TGTGCCAGCAGTGGTTCCGTAGCCAAAAACATTCAGTACTTC. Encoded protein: CASSGSVAKNIQYF. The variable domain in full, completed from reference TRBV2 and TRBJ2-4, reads EPEVTQTPSHQVTQMGQEVILRCVPISNHLYFYWYRQILGQKVEFLVSFYNNEISEKSEIFDDQFSVERPDGSNFTLKIRSTKLEDSAMYFCASSGSVAKNIQYFGAGTRLSVL.